These 26 T cell receptor beta chains were sequenced from one sample in a study of shared clonotypes between healthy human individuals. TCRdb's copy holds only in-frame clones and misses some; the assay was immunoSEQ multiplex PCR. The table has over 95,000 clones, over 65% seen once; the top ten hold roughly 24%. The sample comprised memory CD8+ T cells sorted from blood. The subset is: CD45RO+ cells pooled with CCR7-negative TemRA cells. All receptors come from a woman in her twenties or thirties in good health.

The chain links TRBV5-4 to TRBJ1-6; TRBD1 is a possible D gene (5 bases). The germline CDR1 and CDR2 sequences are SGHNT and YYREEE (reference sequence). Trimming left V 4 bases short and J 6 bases short, with 14 bases between. CDR3 length: 15 residues. The CDR3, as DNA: TGTGCCAGCAGCCACTACAGGAAAATTAATTCACCCCTCCACTTT. The encoded protein is CASSHYRKINSPLHF.

This clone came up once. This chain uses TRBV5-6 with TRBJ2-5; no firm D call. The V end was cut by 3 bases, the J end by 5 bases, with 23 bases between. This CDR3 region has 17 residues. The germline V gene encodes CDR1 SGHDT and CDR2 YYEEEE. DNA for the CDR3: TGTGCCAGCAGCTCTGTAAGACACCGAGTACCTTATGAGACCCAGTACTTC. Translation gives CASSSVRHRVPYETQYF.

V is TRBV28 and J is TRBJ1-1; D remains ambiguous. CDR1 is MDHEN, CDR2 SYDVKM, per germline. V lost 7 bases to trimming and J lost 1 base, with 10 bases between them. The CDR3 runs 13 residues. As DNA, the CDR3 is TGTGCCAGCACCCCGTCAGCGAACACTGAAGCTTTCTTT. This gives the protein CASTPSANTEAFF.

The rearrangement links TRBV27 to TRBJ2-7; TRBD1 matches 8 bases. Germline-derived CDR1 and CDR2 are MNHEY and SMNVEV (reference sequence). The CDR3 contains 13 residues. J gave up 2 bases and V 6 bases, and 3 bases lay outside the gene matches. CDR3 bases: TGTGCCAGCAGCCGGACAGGGACCTACGAGCAGTACTTC. It specifies CASSRTGTYEQYF.

The chain joins TRBV5-1 to TRBJ2-2, with D unclear. V lost 0 bases, J lost 4 bases, and 7 bases lay in between. Germline V gives CDR1 SGHRS, CDR2 YFSETQ. CDR3 length: 14 amino acids. The CDR3 here is CASSLGRPTGELFF. For the CDR3, the DNA is TGCGCCAGCAGCTTGGGGAGACCCACCGGGGAGCTGTTTTTT.

The chain joins TRBV13 to TRBJ2-7; 7 bases are shared with TRBD1. The length of the CDR3 is 16 residues. Looked up from germline, CDR1 is PRHDT and CDR2 is FYEKMQ (reference sequence). Trimming took 6 bases from V and 2 from J; bases not matched to a gene: 13. The CDR3 nucleotides read TGTGCCAGCAGTGTTACCTCCGGGACAGTTCCCTACGAGCAGTACTTC. It translates to CASSVTSGTVPYEQYF.

This clone was seen a handful of times. Within the sample, other DNA sequences also encode this same CDR3. The V and J genes are TRBV4-1 and TRBJ2-5, with 7 bases aligning to TRBD1. The CDR3 has 15 amino acids. In germline, CDR1 is MGHRA, CDR2 YSYEKL. J lost 2 bases, V lost 1 base, and 4 bases had no gene match. The CDR3 bases are TGCGCCAGCAGCCAAGTGCAGGGGGATCAAGAGACCCAGTACTTC. This codes for CASSQVQGDQETQYF.

This chain links TRBV7-9 with TRBJ2-2; no definite D call. V lost 3 bases, J lost 2 bases, and 4 bases lay in between. CDR1 is SEHNR and CDR2 is FQNEAQ in the germline V gene (reference sequence). This CDR3 has 13 amino acids. The CDR3 coding sequence is TGTGCCAGCAGCTTGGGTAACACCGGGGAGCTGTTTTTT. Its translation: CASSLGNTGELFF. Variable domain in full (rest from reference TRBV7-9 and TRBJ2-2): DTGVSQNPRHKITKRGQNVTFRCDPISEHNRLYWYRQTLGQGPEFLTYFQNEAQLEKSRLLSDRFSAERPKGSFSTLEIQRTEQGDSAMYLCASSLGNTGELFFGEGSRLTVL.

The V and J genes are TRBV28 and TRBJ1-2; 7 bases fit TRBD1. With 3 bases clipped from V and 6 bases from J, the junction kept 13 bases outside the gene matches. The CDR3 consists of 16 residues. Germline V gene lookup returns CDR1 MDHEN and CDR2 SYDVKM. CDR3 sequence (DNA): TGTGCCAGCAGTTTTCTGACCCAAGGGGGCGCGGATGGCTACACCTTC. This codes for CASSFLTQGGADGYTF.

The chain joins TRBV28 to TRBJ2-7; no clear D gene. V was cut by 1 base and J by 8 bases, with 24 bases left in between. This CDR3 comprises 17 residues. CDR1 and CDR2 (germline): MDHEN, SYDVKM. CDR3 sequence (DNA): TGTGCCAGCAGTTTATTATCTGACGGGCTCCCGTTCGTCCAGCAGTACTTC. It specifies CASSLLSDGLPFVQQYF.

This clone has ten or more counts. The chain has TRBV4-1 and TRBJ2-3; D unresolved. CDR3 length: 12 amino acids. Trimming removed 5 bases from V and 4 bases from J, with 7 bases in between. From germline, CDR1 is MGHRA and CDR2 YSYEKL. DNA of the CDR3: TGCGCCAGCAGCTTAGGAGCAGATACGCAGTATTTT. Its protein is CASSLGADTQYF.

A note on this clone: This same CDR3 is encoded by further DNA sequences in the sample. The chain employs TRBV9 and TRBJ2-5, with 8 nucleotides matching TRBD1. The end of the DNA aligns better with TRBJ2-7, so the J call may be wrong. The CDR3 consists of 15 residues. In germline, CDR1 is SGDLS, CDR2 YYNGEE. Written as DNA, the CDR3 is TGTGCCAGCAGCGAGAGGACAGGGACTTCCTACGAGCAGTACTTC. This gives the protein CASSERTGTSYEQYF.

This clone was counted once. This chain links TRBV5-1 with TRBJ2-7, with 9 bases fitting TRBD1. The CDR3 spans 14 residues. Trimming at V came to 3 bases and at J to 3 bases, leaving 4 bases not matched to a gene. Germline V gives CDR1 SGHRS, CDR2 YFSETQ. CDR3 sequence: CASSSPGQGYEQYF. In DNA form, the CDR3 reads TGCGCCAGCAGCTCTCCGGGACAGGGCTACGAGCAGTACTTC.

V and J are TRBV5-1 and TRBJ1-2; D gene uncertain. The V gene lost 3 bases and the J gene lost 3 bases, with 12 bases spanning the gap. CDR1 and CDR2 (germline): SGHRS, YFSETQ. The CDR3 runs to 14 residues. The CDR3 sequence: CASSYFLTDYGYTF. For the CDR3, the DNA is TGCGCCAGCAGCTACTTTCTTACGGACTATGGCTACACCTTC.

In this sample, this clone turned up many times. This chain uses TRBV19 with TRBJ1-2; D call uncertain. The V end lost 7 bases, the J end lost 2 bases, and 5 bases lay between the germline ends. There are 11 residues in the CDR3. The germline CDR1 and CDR2 sequences are LNHDA and SQIVND (reference sequence). CDR3 amino acids: CASTQNYGYTF. DNA for the CDR3: TGTGCCAGTACCCAGAACTATGGCTACACCTTC.

The chain employs TRBV5-1 and TRBJ1-2, with D hard to call. Germline V gene data show CDR1 as SGHRS and CDR2 as YFSETQ. V shed 5 bases and J shed 3 bases, with 11 bases lying between them. This CDR3 has 13 residues. The CDR3 nucleotides are TGCGCCAGCAGTGTAACAGCCCACTATGGCTACACCTTC. Protein sequence: CASSVTAHYGYTF.

This chain joins TRBV2 and TRBJ2-7; 13 bases are a match to TRBD2. V shed 3 bases, J shed 2 bases, and the junction held 4 bases outside the gene matches. Looked up from germline, CDR1 is SNHLY and CDR2 is FYNNEI. The CDR3 covers 16 residues. CDR3 region: CASSESGTSGTYEQYF. The CDR3 DNA sequence: TGTGCCAGCAGTGAGTCGGGGACTAGCGGGACCTACGAGCAGTACTTC.

Here the CDR3 DNA reads TGTGCCAGCAGCTTCCCCTACTACACCGGGGAGCTGTTTTTT. Its translation: CASSFPYYTGELFF. The genes are TRBV7-9 and TRBJ2-2; D uncertain. Looked up from germline, CDR1 is SEHNR and CDR2 is FQNEAQ (reference sequence). The CDR3 sequence is 14 residues long. Trimming pared 3 bases from V and 3 bases from J, leaving 8 bases between.

This clone was found a few times. J is TRBJ2-5 and V is TRBV11-2; TRBD2 agrees at 7 bases. The CDR3 covers 15 residues. Germline CDR1 is SGHAT and CDR2 is FQNNGV. V lost 3 bases to trimming and J lost 3 bases; unmatched junction nucleotides: 7. Here the CDR3 reads CASSFSGTTKETQYF. DNA of the CDR3: TGTGCCAGCAGCTTCTCCGGGACTACAAAAGAGACCCAGTACTTC.

Only one count was recorded for this clone. The chain has TRBV6-1 and TRBJ1-5; weak D call: TRBD1 (6 bases). The germline CDR1 and CDR2 sequences are MNHNS and SASEGT. V was pared by 4 bases and J by 5 bases, with 12 bases between. CDR3 size: 14 residues. In nucleotides, the CDR3 is TGTGCCAGCAGTGTTCCCCGGGGGCATCAGCCCCAGCATTTT. It codes for CASSVPRGHQPQHF.

This chain links TRBV27 with TRBJ2-7; 8 bases are a match to TRBD2. The CDR3 sequence is 16 residues long. V trimming: 5 bases; J trimming: 0 bases; junction bases outside the gene matches: 9. Looked up from germline, CDR1 is MNHEY and CDR2 is SMNVEV (reference sequence). The CDR3 loop is CASSPLTSASSYEQYF. CDR3 in DNA: TGTGCCAGCAGTCCCCTGACTAGCGCGAGCTCCTACGAGCAGTACTTC.

This chain uses TRBV7-6 with TRBJ2-1; 13 nucleotides align to TRBD2. V lost 2 bases, J lost 12 bases, and 4 bases stayed unmatched. There are 14 residues in the CDR3. The germline gives CDR1 SGHVS, CDR2 FNYEAQ. The CDR3, as DNA: TGTGCCAGCAGCTTACGGACTAGCGGGAGCTGGCAGTTCTTC. Protein product: CASSLRTSGSWQFF. The full variable domain, completed using reference TRBV7-6 and TRBJ2-1, is GAGVSQSPRYKVTKRGQDVALRCDPISGHVSLYWYRQALGQGPEFLTYFNYEAQQDKSGLPNDRFSAERPEGSISTLTIQRTEQRDSAMYRCASSLRTSGSWQFFGPGTRLTVL.

This clone was recorded a few times. The CDR3 region is CASSPQETENYGYTF. CDR3 in DNA: TGTGCCAGCAGTCCACAGGAAACTGAAAACTATGGCTACACCTTC. The chain couples TRBV27 to TRBJ1-2, with D possibly matching TRBD1 (5 bases). V lost 5 bases and J lost 2, with 15 bases in between. Germline loops: CDR1 MNHEY, CDR2 SMNVEV (reference sequence). The CDR3 covers 15 residues.

This CDR3 reads CASSATEVYEQYF. The DNA of the CDR3 is TGTGCCAGCAGTGCGACAGAAGTCTACGAGCAGTACTTC. This sequence joins TRBV2 and TRBJ2-7; D is possibly TRBD1 (5 bases). The CDR3 extends over 13 amino acids. V was shortened by 4 bases and J by 3 bases, with 10 bases between the two germline ends. Looked up from germline, CDR1 is SNHLY and CDR2 is FYNNEI. The variable domain in full, completed from reference TRBV2 and TRBJ2-7, reads EPEVTQTPSHQVTQMGQEVILRCVPISNHLYFYWYRQILGQKVEFLVSFYNNEISEKSEIFDDQFSVERPDGSNFTLKIRSTKLEDSAMYFCASSATEVYEQYFGPGTRLTVT.

The V gene is TRBV28, the J gene TRBJ1-4, with TRBD1 as a possible D gene (6 bases). Trimming took off 8 bases at V and 3 bases at J, with 19 bases between the two ends. The CDR3 runs 16 residues. The germline gives CDR1 MDHEN, CDR2 SYDVKM. The CDR3 DNA reads as TGTGCCAGCCGATTGACCCTTGGACAGCCTAATGAAAAACTGTTTTTT. It yields the protein CASRLTLGQPNEKLFF.

The CDR3 coding sequence is TGTGCCAGCTCACCGAATCATAGTGGGTACGAGCAGTACTTC. It codes for CASSPNHSGYEQYF. This chain connects TRBV18 to TRBJ2-7; D gene ambiguous. V gave up 3 bases and J gave up 4 bases, with 13 bases separating them. The CDR3 has 14 amino acids. Looked up from germline, CDR1 is KGHSH and CDR2 is LQKENI. The whole variable domain, remainder taken from reference TRBV18 and TRBJ2-7, is NAGVMQNPRHLVRRRGQEARLRCSPMKGHSHVYWYRQLPEEGLKFMVYLQKENIIDESGMPKERFSAEFPKEGPSILRIQQVVRGDSAAYFCASSPNHSGYEQYFGPGTRLTVT.